The sequence of this T cell receptor (beta chain) was determined in a study of CD8+ T cells in alopecia areata. Findings and limits, study-wide: TCR sharing was clearer in mice than between patients, perhaps partly owing to patient HLA diversity.

The V and J ends lost 5 bases and 6 bases, in that order; junction bases with no gene match: 8. Germline lookup yields CDR1 SGHTA and CDR2 FQGNSA. CDR3 length: 14 residues. Alopecia areata patients had lesional scalp punch biopsies and peripheral blood taken from them. In regard to this clone: Its antigen is not known.

TCR sequencing used cDNA made by reverse transcription of extracted RNA. Repertoires were generated with immunoSEQ multiplex PCR, while TCRdb's copy carries only in-frame clones and drops some. Found here are roughly 180,000 clones, over 55% of them singletons; the top ten hold 1.7%. This TCR derives from a human donor with alopecia areata. The rearrangement links TRBV7-2 to TRBJ2-3; TRBD1 matches at 7 bases. The input for sequencing was CD4+ T cells sorted from blood, taken at week 0. As DNA, the CDR3 is TGTGCCAGCAGCCTAACAGGGGTGAAGGATACGCAGTATTTT. This encodes CASSLTGVKDTQYF.